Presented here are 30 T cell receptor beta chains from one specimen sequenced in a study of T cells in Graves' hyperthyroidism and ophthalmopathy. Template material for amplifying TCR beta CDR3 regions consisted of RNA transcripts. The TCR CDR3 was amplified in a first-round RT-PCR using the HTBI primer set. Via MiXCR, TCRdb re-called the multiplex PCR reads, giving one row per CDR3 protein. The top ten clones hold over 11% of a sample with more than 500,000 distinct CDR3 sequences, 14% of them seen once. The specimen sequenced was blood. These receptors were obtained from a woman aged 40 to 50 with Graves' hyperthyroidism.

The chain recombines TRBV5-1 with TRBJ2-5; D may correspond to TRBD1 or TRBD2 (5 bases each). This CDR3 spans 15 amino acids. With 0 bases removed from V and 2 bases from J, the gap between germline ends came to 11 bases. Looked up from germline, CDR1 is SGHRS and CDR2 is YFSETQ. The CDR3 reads CASSLVGDPQETQYF. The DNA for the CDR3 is TGCGCCAGCAGCTTGGTTGGGGACCCGCAAGAGACCCAGTACTTC.

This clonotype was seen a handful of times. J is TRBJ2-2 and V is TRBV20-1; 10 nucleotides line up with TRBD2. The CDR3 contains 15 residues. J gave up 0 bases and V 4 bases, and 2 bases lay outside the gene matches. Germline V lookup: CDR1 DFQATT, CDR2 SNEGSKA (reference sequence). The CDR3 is CSAILAGANTGELFF. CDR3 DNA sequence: TGCAGTGCTATCCTAGCGGGAGCGAACACCGGGGAGCTGTTTTTT.

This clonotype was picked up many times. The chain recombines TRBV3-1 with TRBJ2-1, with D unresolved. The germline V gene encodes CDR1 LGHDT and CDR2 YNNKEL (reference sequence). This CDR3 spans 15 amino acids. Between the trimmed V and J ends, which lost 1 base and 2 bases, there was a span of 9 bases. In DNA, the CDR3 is TGTGCCAGCAGCCAAGGCTATGGGACCTACAATGAGCAGTTCTTC. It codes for CASSQGYGTYNEQFF.

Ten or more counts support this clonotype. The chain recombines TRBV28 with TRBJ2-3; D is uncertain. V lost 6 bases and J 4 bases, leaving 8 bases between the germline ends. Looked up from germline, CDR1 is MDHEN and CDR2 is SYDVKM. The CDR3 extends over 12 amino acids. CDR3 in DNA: TGTGCCAGCAGGCTAGTGCCAGATACGCAGTATTTT. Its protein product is CASRLVPDTQYF.

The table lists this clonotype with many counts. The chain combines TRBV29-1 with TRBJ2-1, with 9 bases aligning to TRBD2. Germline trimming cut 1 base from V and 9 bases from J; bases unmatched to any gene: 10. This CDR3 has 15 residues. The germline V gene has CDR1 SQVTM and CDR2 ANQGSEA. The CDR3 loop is CSVEGGAGGPGEQFF. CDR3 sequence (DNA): TGCAGCGTTGAAGGGGGTGCGGGAGGGCCGGGTGAGCAGTTCTTC.

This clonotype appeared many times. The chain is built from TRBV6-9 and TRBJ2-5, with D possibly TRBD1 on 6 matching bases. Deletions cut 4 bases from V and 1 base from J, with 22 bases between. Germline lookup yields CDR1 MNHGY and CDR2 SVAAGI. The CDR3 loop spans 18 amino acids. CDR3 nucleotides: TGTGCCAGCAGTTCCGGCCTCAGGGGCCGGAGCGGCCAAGAGACCCAGTACTTC. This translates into CASSSGLRGRSGQETQYF.

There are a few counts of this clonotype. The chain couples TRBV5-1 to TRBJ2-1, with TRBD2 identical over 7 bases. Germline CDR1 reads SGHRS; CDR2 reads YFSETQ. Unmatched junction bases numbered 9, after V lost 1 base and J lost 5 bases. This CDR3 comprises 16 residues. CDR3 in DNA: TGCGCCAGCAGCTTGTCCCCTAGCGGAACTAACAATGAGCAGTTCTTC. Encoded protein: CASSLSPSGTNNEQFF.

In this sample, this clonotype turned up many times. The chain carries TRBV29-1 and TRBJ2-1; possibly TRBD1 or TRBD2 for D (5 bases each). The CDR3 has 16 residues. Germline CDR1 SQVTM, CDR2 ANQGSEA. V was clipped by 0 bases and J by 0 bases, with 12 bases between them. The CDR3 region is CSVEDRWGSSYNEQFF. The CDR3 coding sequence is TGCAGCGTTGAAGATAGATGGGGGAGCTCCTACAATGAGCAGTTCTTC.

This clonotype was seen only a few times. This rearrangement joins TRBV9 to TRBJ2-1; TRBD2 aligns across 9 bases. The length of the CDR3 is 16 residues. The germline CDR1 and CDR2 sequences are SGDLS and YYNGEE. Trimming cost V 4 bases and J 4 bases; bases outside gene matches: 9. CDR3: CASSSRAGGGYNEQFF. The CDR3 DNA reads TGTGCCAGCAGCTCACGAGCGGGAGGAGGTTACAATGAGCAGTTCTTC. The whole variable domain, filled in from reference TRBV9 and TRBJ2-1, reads DSGVTQTPKHLITATGQRVTLRCSPRSGDLSVYWYQQSLDQGLQFLIQYYNGEERAKGNILERFSAQQFPDLHSELNLSSLELGDSALYFCASSSRAGGGYNEQFFGPGTRLTVL.

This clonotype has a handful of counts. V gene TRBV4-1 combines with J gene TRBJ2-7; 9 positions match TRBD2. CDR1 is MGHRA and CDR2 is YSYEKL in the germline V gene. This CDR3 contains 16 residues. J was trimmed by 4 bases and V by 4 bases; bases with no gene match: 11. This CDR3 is CASSPDRVAGVYEQYF. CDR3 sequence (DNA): TGCGCCAGCAGCCCTGACCGGGTAGCGGGAGTGTACGAGCAGTACTTC.

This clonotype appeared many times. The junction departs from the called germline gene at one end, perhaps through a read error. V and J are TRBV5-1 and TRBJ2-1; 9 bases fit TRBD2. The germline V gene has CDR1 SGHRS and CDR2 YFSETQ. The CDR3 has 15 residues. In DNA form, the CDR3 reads TGTGCCAGCAGCTCAACTAGCGGGCTTTACAATGAGCAGTTCTTC. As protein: CASSSTSGLYNEQFF. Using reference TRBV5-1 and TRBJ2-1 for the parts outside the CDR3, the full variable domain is KAGVTQTPRYLIKTRGQQVTLSCSPISGHRSVSWYQQTPGQGLQFLFEYFSETQRNKGNFPGRFSGRQFSNSRSEMNVSTLELGDSALYLCASSSTSGLYNEQFFGPGTRLTVL.

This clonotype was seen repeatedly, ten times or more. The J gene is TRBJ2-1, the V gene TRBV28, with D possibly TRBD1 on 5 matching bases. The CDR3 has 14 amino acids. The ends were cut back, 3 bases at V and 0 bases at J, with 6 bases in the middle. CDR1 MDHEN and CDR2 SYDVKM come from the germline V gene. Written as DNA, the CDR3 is TGTGCCAGCAGTTTCCAGGGCTCCTACAATGAGCAGTTCTTC. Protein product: CASSFQGSYNEQFF.

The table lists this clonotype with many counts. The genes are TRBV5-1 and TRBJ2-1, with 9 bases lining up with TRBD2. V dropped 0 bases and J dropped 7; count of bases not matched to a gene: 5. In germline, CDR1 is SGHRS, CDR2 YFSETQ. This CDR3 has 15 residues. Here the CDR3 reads CASSLGLAVGNEQFF. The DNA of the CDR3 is TGCGCCAGCAGCTTGGGACTAGCGGTGGGGAATGAGCAGTTCTTC.

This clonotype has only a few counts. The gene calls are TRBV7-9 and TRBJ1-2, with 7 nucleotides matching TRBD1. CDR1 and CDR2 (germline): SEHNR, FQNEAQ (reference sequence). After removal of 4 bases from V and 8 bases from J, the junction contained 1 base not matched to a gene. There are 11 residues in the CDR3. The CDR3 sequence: CASSSQGGYTF. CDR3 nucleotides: TGTGCCAGCAGCTCACAGGGGGGCTACACCTTC.

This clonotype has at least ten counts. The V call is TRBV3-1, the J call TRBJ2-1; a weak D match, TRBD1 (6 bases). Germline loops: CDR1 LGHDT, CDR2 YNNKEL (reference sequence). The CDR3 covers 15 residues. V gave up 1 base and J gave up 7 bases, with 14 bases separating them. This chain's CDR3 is CASSQGNIQGNEQFF. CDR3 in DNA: TGTGCCAGCAGCCAAGGGAACATTCAGGGGAATGAGCAGTTCTTC.

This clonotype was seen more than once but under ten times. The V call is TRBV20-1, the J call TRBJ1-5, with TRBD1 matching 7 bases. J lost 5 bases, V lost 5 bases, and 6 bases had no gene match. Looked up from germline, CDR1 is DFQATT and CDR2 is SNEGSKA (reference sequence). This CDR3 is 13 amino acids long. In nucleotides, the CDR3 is TGCAGTGCTTCTTCAGGGGGTGATCAGCCCCAGCATTTT. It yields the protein CSASSGGDQPQHF.

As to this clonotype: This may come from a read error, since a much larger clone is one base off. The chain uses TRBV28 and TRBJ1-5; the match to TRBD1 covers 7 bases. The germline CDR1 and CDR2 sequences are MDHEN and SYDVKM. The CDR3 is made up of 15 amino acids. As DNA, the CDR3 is TGTGCCGGCAGTTTTCCACAGGGACAGAATCAGCCCCAGCATTTT. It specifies CAGSFPQGQNQPQHF.

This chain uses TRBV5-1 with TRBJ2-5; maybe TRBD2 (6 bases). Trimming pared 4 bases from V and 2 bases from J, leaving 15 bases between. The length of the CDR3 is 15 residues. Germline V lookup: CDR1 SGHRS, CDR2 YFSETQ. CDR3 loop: CASSQRAAVQETQYF. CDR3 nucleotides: TGCGCCAGCAGCCAGCGGGCGGCGGTGCAAGAGACCCAGTACTTC.

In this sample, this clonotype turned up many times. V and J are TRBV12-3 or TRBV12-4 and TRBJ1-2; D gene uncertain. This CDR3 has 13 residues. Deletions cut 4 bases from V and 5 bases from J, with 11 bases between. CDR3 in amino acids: CASSSGAGYGYTF. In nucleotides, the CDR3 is TGTGCCAGCAGTTCGGGCGCTGGGTATGGCTACACCTTC.

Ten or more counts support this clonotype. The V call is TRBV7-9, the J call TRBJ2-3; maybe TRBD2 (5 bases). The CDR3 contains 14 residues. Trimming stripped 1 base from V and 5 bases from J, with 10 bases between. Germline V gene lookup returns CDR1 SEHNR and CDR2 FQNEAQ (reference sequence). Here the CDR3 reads CASSLGGPGDTQYF. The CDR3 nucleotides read TGTGCCAGCAGCTTAGGAGGGCCGGGAGATACGCAGTATTTT.

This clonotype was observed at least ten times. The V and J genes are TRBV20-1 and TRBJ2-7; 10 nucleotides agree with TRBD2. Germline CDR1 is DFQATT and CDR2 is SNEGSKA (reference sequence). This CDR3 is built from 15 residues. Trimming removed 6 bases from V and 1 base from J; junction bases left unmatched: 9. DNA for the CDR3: TGCAGTGCGAAGGGCCTAGCGGGAGTATCCTACGAGCAGTACTTC. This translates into CSAKGLAGVSYEQYF.

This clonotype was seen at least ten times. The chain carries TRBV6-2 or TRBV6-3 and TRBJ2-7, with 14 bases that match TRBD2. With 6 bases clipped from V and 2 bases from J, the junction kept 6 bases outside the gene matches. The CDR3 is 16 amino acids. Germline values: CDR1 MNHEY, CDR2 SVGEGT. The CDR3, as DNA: TGTGCCAGCAGAAGAAAGACTAGCGGGAGGGCCTACGAGCAGTACTTC. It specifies CASRRKTSGRAYEQYF.

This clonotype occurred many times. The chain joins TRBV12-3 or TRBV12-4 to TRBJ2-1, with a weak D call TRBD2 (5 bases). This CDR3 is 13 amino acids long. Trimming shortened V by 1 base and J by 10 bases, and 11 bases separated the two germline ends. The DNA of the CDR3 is TGTGCCAGCAGTTTAGAGGTGAGCGGAGAGCAGTTCTTC. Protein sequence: CASSLEVSGEQFF.

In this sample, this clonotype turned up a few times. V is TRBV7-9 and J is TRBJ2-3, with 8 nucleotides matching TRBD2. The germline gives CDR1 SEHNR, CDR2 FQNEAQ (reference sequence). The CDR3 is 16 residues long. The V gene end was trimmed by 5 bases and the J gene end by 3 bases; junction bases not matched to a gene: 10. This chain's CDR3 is CASSPLEAGGTDTQYF. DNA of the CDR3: TGTGCCAGCAGCCCCCTGGAGGCGGGAGGTACAGATACGCAGTATTTT. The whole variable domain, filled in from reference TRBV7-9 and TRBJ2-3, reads DTGVSQNPRHKITKRGQNVTFRCDPISEHNRLYWYRQTLGQGPEFLTYFQNEAQLEKSRLLSDRFSAERPKGSFSTLEIQRTEQGDSAMYLCASSPLEAGGTDTQYFGPGTRLTVL.

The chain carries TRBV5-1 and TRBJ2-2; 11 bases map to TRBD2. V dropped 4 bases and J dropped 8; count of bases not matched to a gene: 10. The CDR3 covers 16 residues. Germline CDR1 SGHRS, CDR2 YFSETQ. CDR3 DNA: TGCGCCAGCAGCCCCCCGCTACTAGCGGGAGCTGGGGAGCTGTTTTTT. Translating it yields CASSPPLLAGAGELFF.

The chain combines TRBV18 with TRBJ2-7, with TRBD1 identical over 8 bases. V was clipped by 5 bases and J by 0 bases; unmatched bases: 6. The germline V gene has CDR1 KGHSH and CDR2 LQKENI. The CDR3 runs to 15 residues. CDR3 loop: CASSIGQGNSYEQYF. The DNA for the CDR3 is TGTGCCAGCTCAATCGGACAGGGCAACTCCTACGAGCAGTACTTC.

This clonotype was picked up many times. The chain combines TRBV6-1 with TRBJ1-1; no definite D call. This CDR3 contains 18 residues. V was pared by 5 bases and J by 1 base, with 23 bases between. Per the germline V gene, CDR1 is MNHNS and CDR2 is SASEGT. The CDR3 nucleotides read TGTGCCAGCAGTCCTGAGGCCTTTTTTGAGTGGAGGAACACTGAAGCTTTCTTT. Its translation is CASSPEAFFEWRNTEAFF.

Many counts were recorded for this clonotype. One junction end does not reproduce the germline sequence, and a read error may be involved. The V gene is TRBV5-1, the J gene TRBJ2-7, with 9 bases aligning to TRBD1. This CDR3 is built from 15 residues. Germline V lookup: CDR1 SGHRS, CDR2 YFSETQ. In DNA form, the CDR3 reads TGCGCCAGCAGCTTGGGGGACAGGGTCTCCCACGAGCAGTACTTC. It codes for CASSLGDRVSHEQYF. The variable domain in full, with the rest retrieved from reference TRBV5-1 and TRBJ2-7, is KAGVTQTPRYLIKTRGQQVTLSCSPISGHRSVSWYQQTPGQGLQFLFEYFSETQRNKGNFPGRFSGRQFSNSRSEMNVSTLELGDSALYLCASSLGDRVSHEQYFGPGTRLTVT.

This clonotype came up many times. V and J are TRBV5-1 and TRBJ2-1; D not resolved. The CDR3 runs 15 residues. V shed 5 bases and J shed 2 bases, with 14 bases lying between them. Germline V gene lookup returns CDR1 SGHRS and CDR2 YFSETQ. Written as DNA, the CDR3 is TGCGCCAGCAGTATGGGATCTATCCCCTACAATGAGCAGTTCTTC. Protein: CASSMGSIPYNEQFF.

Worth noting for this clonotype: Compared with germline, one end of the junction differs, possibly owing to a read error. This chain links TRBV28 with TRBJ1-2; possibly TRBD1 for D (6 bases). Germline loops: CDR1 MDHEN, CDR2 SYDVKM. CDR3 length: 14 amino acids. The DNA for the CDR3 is TGTACCAGCAGTTCCGGGACACGCTACGGTGGCTACACCTTC. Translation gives CTSSSGTRYGGYTF.